Below, 32 T cell receptor beta chains from the same sample are listed, as sequenced in a study of a mutant IDH1 vaccine in newly diagnosed glioma. Time point of the sample: baseline, week 1 (first vaccination visit). Treatment here: pre-vaccination baseline after standard-of-care therapy. The data were produced by immunoSEQ multiplex PCR, yet TCRdb's version contains in-frame clones alone and is incomplete. The table records about 51,000 clones, roughly 80% of them present only once. The sample was PBMCs, taken from a glioma patient treated with radiotherapy, temozolomide or both. The receptors derive from a middle-aged woman with glioma.

This clone rates as medium-sized. This rearrangement joins TRBV29-1 to TRBJ1-1; D gene ambiguous. CDR3 length: 11 amino acids. Per the germline V gene, CDR1 is SQVTM and CDR2 is ANQGSEA. V was trimmed by 7 bases and J by 0 bases, leaving 6 bases between them. As DNA, the CDR3 is TGCAGCGCAGCTATGAACACTGAAGCTTTCTTT. It translates to CSAAMNTEAFF.

This chain links TRBV9 with TRBJ1-6; TRBD1 is a possible D gene (5 bases). With 3 bases removed from V and 10 bases from J, the gap between germline ends came to 14 bases. Germline loops: CDR1 SGDLS, CDR2 YYNGEE. This CDR3 spans 14 amino acids. This CDR3 reads CASSGGEAGSPLHF. CDR3 in DNA: TGTGCCAGCAGCGGGGGCGAGGCCGGATCACCCCTCCACTTT.

This clone was picked up a small number of times. This rearrangement joins TRBV7-6 to TRBJ1-1; 10 nucleotides line up with TRBD1. Trimming cost V 1 base and J 3 bases; bases outside gene matches: 11. Germline V gene data show CDR1 as SGHVS and CDR2 as FNYEAQ. This CDR3 region has 18 residues. The CDR3 nucleotides are TGTGCCAGCAGCTTAGAAGGGGGGACAGGGGAGGTTTACACTGAAGCTTTCTTT. Its protein is CASSLEGGTGEVYTEAFF.

CDR3: CASSQNPGTGADTQYF. The CDR3 DNA follows: TGTGCCAGCAGCCAGAACCCCGGGACAGGGGCAGATACGCAGTATTTT. V usage is TRBV7-6 and J usage is TRBJ2-3; 10 nucleotides align to TRBD1. Looked up from germline, CDR1 is SGHVS and CDR2 is FNYEAQ. CDR3 length: 16 residues. With 5 bases clipped from V and 4 bases from J, the junction kept 9 bases outside the gene matches.

This clone has just a few counts. The gene calls are TRBV15 and TRBJ2-7, with no clear D. The V end was cut by 0 bases, the J end by 6 bases, with 12 bases between. This CDR3 spans 14 amino acids. Germline V gene lookup returns CDR1 LNHNV and CDR2 YYDKDF (reference sequence). The CDR3 nucleotides read TGTGCCACCAGCAGAGATCGTGGCAGTTCCGAGCAGTACTTC. It is translated as CATSRDRGSSEQYF.

The chain links TRBV19 to TRBJ2-2; 8 bases are shared with TRBD2. Looked up from germline, CDR1 is LNHDA and CDR2 is SQIVND (reference sequence). Losses at the gene ends were 3 bases for V and 4 bases for J; bases not matched to a gene: 7. This CDR3 region has 16 residues. The CDR3, as DNA: TGTGCCAGTAGTATCCAGGCGGGGGGAAGCACCGGGGAGCTGTTTTTT. Its protein product is CASSIQAGGSTGELFF.

The chain employs TRBV6-6 and TRBJ2-7; 9 bases agree with TRBD1. V was clipped by 6 bases and J by 0 bases; unmatched bases: 9. CDR3 length: 16 amino acids. Per germline, CDR1 MNHNY and CDR2 SVGAGI (reference sequence). CDR3 sequence: CASSMTGGGTSYEQYF. CDR3 bases: TGTGCCAGCAGCATGACAGGGGGTGGGACCTCCTACGAGCAGTACTTC.

The rearrangement joins TRBV7-2 to TRBJ2-6; possible D gene TRBD2, 6 bases. Trimming cost V 6 bases and J 1 base, with 7 bases left between them. The CDR3 covers 14 residues. From germline, CDR1 is SGHTA and CDR2 FQGNSA. The CDR3, as DNA: TGTGCCAGCAGGGGGGGATCTGGGGCCAACGTCCTGACTTTC. Translation gives CASRGGSGANVLTF.

The V and J genes are TRBV19 and TRBJ2-3, with a weak D call TRBD1 (5 bases). Per the germline V gene, CDR1 is LNHDA and CDR2 is SQIVND (reference sequence). The V and J ends lost 5 bases and 0 bases respectively, with 9 bases between them. The CDR3 has 14 residues. CDR3 residues: CASSAQASTDTQYF. DNA for the CDR3: TGTGCCAGTAGTGCACAGGCTAGCACAGATACGCAGTATTTT.

V gene TRBV6-5 combines with J gene TRBJ2-7; D remains ambiguous. The V end lost 0 bases, the J end lost 1 base, and 10 bases lay between the germline ends. CDR3 size: 15 residues. Germline CDR1 MNHEY, CDR2 SVGAGI. Written as DNA, the CDR3 is TGTGCCAGCAGTTACTCCGCTTTGGGATCCTACGAGCAGTACTTC. Its protein product is CASSYSALGSYEQYF.

The chain combines TRBV9 with TRBJ2-7; D call uncertain. The V end lost 1 base, the J end lost 1 base, and 9 bases lay between the germline ends. The CDR3 spans 14 residues. Looked up from germline, CDR1 is SGDLS and CDR2 is YYNGEE. CDR3 DNA sequence: TGTGCCAGCAGCGTATTGGGGTCATCCTACGAGCAGTACTTC. This encodes CASSVLGSSYEQYF.

A few counts support this clone. The chain joins TRBV29-1 to TRBJ1-2; the D is unclear. In germline, CDR1 is SQVTM, CDR2 ANQGSEA. V dropped 4 bases and J dropped 2 bases, with 8 bases sitting between them. This CDR3 spans 12 amino acids. For the CDR3, the DNA is TGCAGCGTTGGCGATAGGAACTATGGCTACACCTTC. Protein product: CSVGDRNYGYTF.

The J gene is TRBJ2-3, the V gene TRBV2; 15 nucleotides match TRBD2. Germline loops: CDR1 SNHLY, CDR2 FYNNEI. The CDR3 is made up of 17 amino acids. With 8 bases clipped from V and 1 base from J, the junction kept 7 bases outside the gene matches. In DNA form, the CDR3 reads TGTGCCAGCGGCGGACTAGCGGGGGGGCTGGGCACAGATACGCAGTATTTT. It specifies CASGGLAGGLGTDTQYF.

V and J are TRBV27 and TRBJ1-6, with D maybe TRBD1 (5 bases). The germline CDR1 and CDR2 sequences are MNHEY and SMNVEV (reference sequence). The ends were cut back, 6 bases at V and 9 bases at J, with 12 bases in the middle. The CDR3 sequence is 13 residues long. CDR3 residues: CASSLLRGSPLHF. As DNA, the CDR3 is TGTGCCAGCAGCCTCCTTAGGGGTTCACCCCTCCACTTT.

The genes are TRBV11-2 and TRBJ1-1; D possibly corresponds to TRBD1 (6 bases). The germline V gene has CDR1 SGHAT and CDR2 FQNNGV. Trimming removed 3 bases at V and 1 base at J, with 6 bases between. The CDR3 sequence is 13 residues long. Here the CDR3 reads CASSLGANTEAFF. The CDR3 DNA reads as TGTGCCAGCAGCTTGGGGGCGAACACTGAAGCTTTCTTT.

The chain recombines TRBV6-5 with TRBJ2-7; maybe TRBD2 (6 bases). V lost 6 bases, J lost 0 bases, and 15 bases lay in between. The CDR3 covers 15 residues. Germline CDR1 reads MNHEY; CDR2 reads SVGAGI. The DNA for the CDR3 is TGTGCCAGCAGGGGGGACTTCCTGAGCTCCTACGAGCAGTACTTC. Translating gives CASRGDFLSSYEQYF.

This clone was found once. V usage is TRBV2 and J usage is TRBJ1-2; no firm D call. Trimming took off 3 bases at V and 1 base at J, with 12 bases between the two ends. Germline lookup yields CDR1 SNHLY and CDR2 FYNNEI. This CDR3 is built from 15 residues. CDR3: CASSEDGMGNYGYTF. DNA of the CDR3: TGTGCCAGCAGTGAGGACGGGATGGGTAACTATGGCTACACCTTC.

The chain employs TRBV14 and TRBJ2-7, with TRBD2 identical over 9 bases. This CDR3 is 15 amino acids long. With 3 bases clipped from V and 4 bases from J, the junction kept 7 bases outside the gene matches. The germline V gene encodes CDR1 SGHDN and CDR2 FVKESK. CDR3: CASSQDLSGGYEQYF. In nucleotides, the CDR3 is TGTGCCAGCAGCCAGGACTTAAGCGGGGGGTACGAGCAGTACTTC.

This clone was picked up a small number of times. The rearrangement links TRBV2 to TRBJ1-1; D not resolved. Germline V gene sequence: CDR1 SNHLY, CDR2 FYNNEI. Trimming removed 1 base from V and 4 bases from J, with 13 bases in between. The CDR3 consists of 15 residues. This CDR3 is CASSEDGNYITEAFF. CDR3 nucleotide sequence: TGTGCCAGCAGTGAAGATGGGAATTACATCACTGAAGCTTTCTTT.

The chain carries TRBV7-9 and TRBJ2-3; D possibly corresponds to TRBD2 (5 bases). Germline V gene data show CDR1 as SEHNR and CDR2 as FQNEAQ (reference sequence). Trimming took 4 bases from V and 6 from J, leaving 14 bases between them. This CDR3 has 14 residues. CDR3 nucleotide sequence: TGTGCCAGCAGCTCAGCGGTGGGCGGGGATACGCAGTATTTT. It codes for CASSSAVGGDTQYF. The entire variable domain, with the rest obtained from reference TRBV7-9 and TRBJ2-3, is as follows: DTGVSQNPRHKITKRGQNVTFRCDPISEHNRLYWYRQTLGQGPEFLTYFQNEAQLEKSRLLSDRFSAERPKGSFSTLEIQRTEQGDSAMYLCASSSAVGGDTQYFGPGTRLTVL.

The chain has TRBV29-1 and TRBJ1-1; D is uncertain. The V end lost 5 bases, the J end lost 1 base, and 5 bases lay between the germline ends. There are 11 residues in the CDR3. Germline CDR1 is SQVTM and CDR2 is ANQGSEA. As DNA, the CDR3 is TGCAGCGTTAGTCCGAACACTGAAGCTTTCTTT. It translates to CSVSPNTEAFF.

This clone was seen more than once but under ten times. The chain joins TRBV29-1 to TRBJ1-1; D is ambiguous. Germline CDR1 is SQVTM and CDR2 is ANQGSEA. The CDR3 length is 10 residues. Trimming shortened V by 5 bases and J by 4 bases, and 5 bases separated the two germline ends. The CDR3 DNA follows: TGCAGCGTTACCGGCACTGAAGCTTTCTTT. It specifies CSVTGTEAFF. Complete variable domain (other parts from reference TRBV29-1 and TRBJ1-1): SAVISQKPSRDICQRGTSLTIQCQVDSQVTMMFWYRQQPGQSLTLIATANQGSEATYESGFVIDKFPISRPNLTFSTLTVSNMSPEDSSIYLCSVTGTEAFFGQGTRLTVV.

The chain employs TRBV5-1 and TRBJ1-2; 7 bases align to TRBD1. The CDR3 extends over 18 amino acids. Trimming took 4 bases from V and 0 from J; bases not matched to a gene: 15. From germline, CDR1 is SGHRS and CDR2 YFSETQ. CDR3 coding DNA: TGCGCCAGCAGCGCGAAAGGGACAGTCTTCGATCCTAACTATGGCTACACCTTC. This sequence encodes CASSAKGTVFDPNYGYTF.

This chain uses TRBV4-1 with TRBJ1-1, with D unclear. Trimming removed 1 base at V and 5 bases at J, with 11 bases between. The CDR3 length is 14 residues. In germline, CDR1 is MGHRA, CDR2 YSYEKL. CDR3 in amino acids: CASSQVGSSTEAFF. CDR3 bases: TGCGCCAGCAGCCAAGTAGGCAGCTCTACTGAAGCTTTCTTT.

V and J are TRBV7-9 and TRBJ2-2; D is unclear. CDR1 SEHNR and CDR2 FQNEAQ come from the germline V gene (reference sequence). The V end lost 6 bases, the J end lost 5 bases, and 13 bases lay between the germline ends. The CDR3 contains 14 residues. The CDR3 bases are TGTGCCAGCAGAGTCCCCTCCGAGACCGGGGAGCTGTTTTTT. It is translated as CASRVPSETGELFF.

This clone has only a few counts. The V gene is TRBV29-1, the J gene TRBJ1-2; 7 bases align to TRBD1. The CDR3 has 12 residues. CDR1 and CDR2 from the germline V gene are SQVTM and ANQGSEA. V shed 7 bases and J 2 bases; nucleotides not matched to a gene: 4. The CDR3 here is CSAKGGNYGYTF. The CDR3 coding sequence is TGCAGCGCCAAAGGGGGCAACTATGGCTACACCTTC.

This chain links TRBV6-7 with TRBJ2-3; 12 nucleotides match TRBD2. TRBV6-7 is treated as an ORF (open reading frame) with a function not yet certain. V lost 4 bases and J lost 1; bases outside the gene matches: 12. This CDR3 spans 19 amino acids. The CDR3 loop reads CASSFPGLAGGPRTDTQYF. The DNA for the CDR3 is TGTGCCAGCAGTTTTCCTGGGCTAGCGGGGGGGCCTCGCACAGATACGCAGTATTTT.

The chain combines TRBV7-2 with TRBJ1-3; D might be TRBD1 (5 bases). The V gene's germline CDR1 is SGHTA and CDR2 FQGNSA. The CDR3 sequence is 14 residues long. V dropped 7 bases and J dropped 0 bases, with 10 bases sitting between them. The chain's CDR3 is CASTGANSGNTIYF. CDR3 bases: TGTGCCAGCACCGGGGCTAACTCTGGAAACACCATATATTTT.

This clone appeared a single time. This rearrangement joins TRBV6-5 to TRBJ1-1; unclear D gene. V lost 2 bases, J lost 1 base, and 8 bases lay in between. The CDR3 is made up of 14 amino acids. The V gene's germline CDR1 is MNHEY and CDR2 SVGAGI. The CDR3 region is CASSYAPKNTEAFF. The CDR3, as DNA: TGTGCCAGCAGTTACGCACCCAAGAACACTGAAGCTTTCTTT.

The J gene is TRBJ2-7, the V gene TRBV5-6; 10 positions agree with TRBD1. Per germline, CDR1 SGHDT and CDR2 YYEEEE. The CDR3 length is 15 residues. V was pared by 2 bases and J by 5 bases, with 7 bases of the junction left unmatched. The DNA for the CDR3 is TGTGCCAGCAGCTTAGGGACAGGGGAAGTGGACGAGCAGTACTTC. Residues: CASSLGTGEVDEQYF.

The chain combines TRBV4-3 with TRBJ2-7; 9 positions match TRBD1. Trimming at V came to 4 bases and at J to 4 bases, leaving 5 bases not matched to a gene. The CDR3 has 14 residues. Germline CDR1 is LGHNA and CDR2 is YSLEER. This CDR3 reads CASSRTTGGYEQYF. The CDR3 nucleotides are TGCGCCAGCAGCCGTACGACAGGGGGGTACGAGCAGTACTTC.

This chain uses TRBV4-3 with TRBJ2-2; D is possibly TRBD1 (6 bases). CDR1 is LGHNA, CDR2 YSLEER, per germline. The CDR3 runs 16 residues. V lost 1 base to trimming and J lost 6 bases, with 15 bases between them. The DNA for the CDR3 is TGCGCCAGCAGCCAAGGGCCCGGGACACTTGCCGGGGAGCTGTTTTTT. Translating gives CASSQGPGTLAGELFF.